The 30 T cell receptor beta chains given below trace back to one sample, sequenced in a study of response to subunit inactivated influenza vaccine (dated by TCRdb to the late 2010s). The library came from RT-PCR. TCRdb records Illumina HiSeq 2500 as the sequencer. TCRdb applied fastp at Q25 and MiXCR to the public reads, then kept only in-frame beta chains. Entries that share a CDR3 protein sequence are merged under the most common genes and DNA. For this sample the table gives roughly 700,000 distinct CDR3 sequences, of which less than 20% were detected only once. The ten largest clones add up to around a tenth of the sample. The specimen was PBMCs from blood, collected approximately 12 days after vaccination. These receptors originate from a man in his fifties or sixties who received an inactivated influenza vaccine. Donor details come from another sample of the same person, matched by shared clones.

There are a few counts of this clonotype. The CDR3 coding sequence is TGTGCCAGCAGGCGGGACATTGAAAAACTGTTTTTT. This encodes CASRRDIEKLFF. The rearrangement uses TRBV2 and TRBJ1-4; TRBD1 might be the D (6 bases). Trimming took off 6 bases at V and 7 bases at J, with 9 bases between the two ends. There are 12 residues in the CDR3. Per the germline V gene, CDR1 is SNHLY and CDR2 is FYNNEI.

This clonotype came up a few times. The chain recombines TRBV18 with TRBJ1-5, with 7 bases matching TRBD1. Germline assignment: CDR1 KGHSH and CDR2 LQKENI. Trimming removed 1 base from V and 3 bases from J; junction bases left unmatched: 3. The CDR3 contains 15 residues. CDR3 DNA sequence: TGTGCCAGCTCACCACGGACAGGATTCAATCAGCCCCAGCATTTT. Residues: CASSPRTGFNQPQHF.

In its sample, this clonotype was seen a few times. This CDR3 is CASSQDPSGTSLSYEQYF. CDR3 in DNA: TGCGCCAGCAGCCAAGATCCGTCCGGGACTAGCCTTAGCTACGAGCAGTACTTC. The genes are TRBV4-3 and TRBJ2-7; 9 bases fit TRBD2. J was trimmed by 3 bases and V by 0 bases; bases with no gene match: 12. Germline CDR1 reads LGHNA; CDR2 reads YSLEER. The CDR3 spans 18 residues.

The rearrangement joins TRBV27 to TRBJ1-4; a possible D gene is TRBD1 (5 bases). In germline, CDR1 is MNHEY, CDR2 SMNVEV (reference sequence). This CDR3 is 14 amino acids long. V lost 2 bases, J lost 3 bases, and 7 bases lay in between. The CDR3 protein is CASSLLGPNEKLFF. CDR3 DNA: TGTGCCAGCAGTTTACTGGGACCTAATGAAAAACTGTTTTTT.

The rearrangement uses TRBV30 and TRBJ2-7; 8 bases are shared with TRBD2. The germline CDR1 and CDR2 sequences are GTSNPN and SVGIG (reference sequence). V shed 0 bases and J 1 base; nucleotides not matched to a gene: 2. This CDR3 region has 14 residues. In DNA form, the CDR3 reads TGTGCCTGGAGTGTAGGCGGGAGGTCCTACGAGCAGTACTTC. It translates to CAWSVGGRSYEQYF. Complete variable domain (other parts from reference TRBV30 and TRBJ2-7): SQTIHQWPATLVQPVGSPLSLECTVEGTSNPNLYWYRQAAGRGLQLLFYSVGIGQISSEVPQNLSASRPQDRQFILSSKKLLLSDSGFYLCAWSVGGRSYEQYFGPGTRLTVT.

This clonotype was observed at least ten times. The J gene is TRBJ2-5, the V gene TRBV20-1; no clear D. Trimming stripped 3 bases from V and 2 bases from J, with 13 bases between. The length of the CDR3 is 14 residues. CDR1 and CDR2 from the germline V gene are DFQATT and SNEGSKA (reference sequence). The CDR3, as DNA: TGCAGTGCTAGCAATGCCTACAAGCAAGAGACCCAGTACTTC. Protein: CSASNAYKQETQYF.

The V and J genes are TRBV28 and TRBJ2-1; TRBD2 aligns across 11 bases. Germline loops: CDR1 MDHEN, CDR2 SYDVKM. The J segment lost 9 bases and the V segment lost 2 bases, leaving 6 bases of the junction unmatched. The CDR3 contains 15 residues. The CDR3: CASSLTTSGDLEQFF. In DNA form, the CDR3 reads TGTGCCAGCAGTTTAACGACTAGCGGGGACCTTGAGCAGTTCTTC.

V is TRBV20-1 and J is TRBJ1-4; 8 bases align to TRBD1. In germline, CDR1 is DFQATT, CDR2 SNEGSKA (reference sequence). CDR3 length: 14 residues. J was trimmed by 7 bases and V by 1 base; bases with no gene match: 5. The CDR3 DNA is TGCAGTGCTAGAGCCACAGGGGGGGTTGAAAAACTGTTTTTT. It yields the protein CSARATGGVEKLFF.

The V and J genes are TRBV4-3 and TRBJ2-7, with 16 bases aligning to TRBD2. The CDR3 length is 20 residues. V was pared by 4 bases and J by 2 bases, with 14 bases of the junction left unmatched. Germline V gives CDR1 LGHNA, CDR2 YSLEER. The DNA for the CDR3 is TGCGCCAGCAGCCTGGGACTAGCGGGGGGGTCCCGAATTTTCCCCTACGAGCAGTACTTC. Its translation is CASSLGLAGGSRIFPYEQYF.

This clonotype was found a few times. The V call is TRBV6-5, the J call TRBJ2-7; D is uncertain. The V and J ends lost 2 bases and 0 bases respectively, with 11 bases between them. CDR1 is MNHEY, CDR2 SVGAGI, per germline. CDR3 size: 15 residues. The CDR3 DNA is TGTGCCAGCAGTTACGGTGGGTTCGGCTCCTACGAGCAGTACTTC. This sequence encodes CASSYGGFGSYEQYF.

The sample holds a few counts of this clonotype. The genes are TRBV2 and TRBJ1-2, with 9 nucleotides matching TRBD1. The CDR3 is 13 amino acids. After removal of 6 bases from V and 6 bases from J, the junction contained 5 bases not matched to a gene. Per the germline V gene, CDR1 is SNHLY and CDR2 is FYNNEI. CDR3: CASSLGTGNGYTF. The CDR3 nucleotides are TGTGCCAGCAGCTTAGGGACAGGGAATGGCTACACCTTC. Variable domain in full (rest from reference TRBV2 and TRBJ1-2): EPEVTQTPSHQVTQMGQEVILRCVPISNHLYFYWYRQILGQKVEFLVSFYNNEISEKSEIFDDQFSVERPDGSNFTLKIRSTKLEDSAMYFCASSLGTGNGYTFGSGTRLTVV.

The gene calls are TRBV6-2 or TRBV6-3 and TRBJ1-2; 9 bases fit TRBD1. V dropped 6 bases and J dropped 4; count of bases not matched to a gene: 6. The CDR3 is 14 amino acids. Germline-derived CDR1 and CDR2 are MNHEY and SVGEGT. CDR3 amino acids: CASSPGTGTYGYTF. The CDR3 DNA follows: TGTGCCAGCAGCCCCGGGACAGGGACCTATGGCTACACCTTC.

The table lists this clonotype with a few counts. The chain uses TRBV3-1 and TRBJ2-2; 10 bases map to TRBD2. The CDR3 consists of 14 residues. Germline CDR1 and CDR2: LGHDT and YNNKEL (reference sequence). V dropped 6 bases and J dropped 7; count of bases not matched to a gene: 5. This CDR3 reads CASSLGLAYGELFF. The CDR3 DNA follows: TGTGCCAGCAGTCTGGGACTAGCGTACGGGGAGCTGTTTTTT.

The chain recombines TRBV7-9 with TRBJ2-7; D possibly corresponds to TRBD1 (5 bases). Germline CDR1 reads SEHNR; CDR2 reads FQNEAQ (reference sequence). This CDR3 is built from 15 residues. The V and J ends lost 3 bases and 1 base respectively, with 13 bases between them. The CDR3 reads CASSFLTETSYEQYF. DNA for the CDR3: TGTGCCAGCAGCTTCTTGACAGAGACATCCTACGAGCAGTACTTC.

This chain links TRBV20-1 with TRBJ2-7; 7 positions agree with TRBD2. CDR3 size: 14 residues. Germline values: CDR1 DFQATT, CDR2 SNEGSKA (reference sequence). The ends lost 6 bases at V and 7 bases at J; junction bases unmatched: 15. CDR3 coding DNA: TGCAGTGCCCAAAGGGAGGGGAGGTGGAGTGAGCAGTACTTC. Translated: CSAQREGRWSEQYF.

The CDR3 DNA reads TGTGCCACAGGGACAGGGAACAGCAATGAGCAGTTCTTC. Its protein is CATGTGNSNEQFF. The V and J genes are TRBV15 and TRBJ2-1; TRBD1 aligns across 9 bases. Germline V gene sequence: CDR1 LNHNV, CDR2 YYDKDF (reference sequence). The CDR3 runs to 13 residues. V shed 9 bases and J 6 bases; nucleotides not matched to a gene: 6.

The J gene is TRBJ2-2, the V gene TRBV6-2 or TRBV6-3; D ambiguous. This CDR3 has 16 residues. Trimming pared 4 bases from V and 8 bases from J, leaving 20 bases between. CDR1 MNHEY and CDR2 SVGEGT come from the germline V gene. The CDR3 nucleotides are TGTGCCAGCAGTTGGAGACAAACGAAGGGAAATGGGGAGCTGTTTTTT. Residues: CASSWRQTKGNGELFF.

The rearrangement uses TRBV10-3 and TRBJ1-4; 8 bases agree with TRBD1. The CDR3 is 13 amino acids. Germline CDR1 ENHRY, CDR2 SYGVKD. Trimming removed 8 bases from V and 7 bases from J; junction bases left unmatched: 6. The CDR3 protein is CAIGQGDGEKLFF. The CDR3 DNA sequence: TGTGCCATCGGACAGGGAGACGGTGAAAAACTGTTTTTT.

The V and J genes are TRBV6-1 and TRBJ2-7, with 9 bases that match TRBD1. Trimming removed 7 bases from V and 1 base from J; junction bases left unmatched: 11. CDR1 and CDR2 (germline): MNHNS, SASEGT. This CDR3 is 16 amino acids long. The chain's CDR3 is CASTGQGTVGSYEQYF. DNA for the CDR3: TGTGCCAGCACTGGACAGGGGACGGTGGGTTCCTACGAGCAGTACTTC.

This sequence joins TRBV4-3 and TRBJ2-7; D may correspond to TRBD1 or TRBD2 (7 bases each). V shed 4 bases and J shed 4 bases, with 14 bases lying between them. CDR1 and CDR2 (germline): LGHNA, YSLEER. There are 14 residues in the CDR3. The CDR3 sequence is CASSPAGDSYEQYF. The CDR3 DNA reads TGCGCCAGCAGCCCCGCGGGGGACAGTTACGAGCAGTACTTC.

The chain is built from TRBV7-2 and TRBJ2-1, with 11 bases fitting TRBD2. Germline V gives CDR1 SGHTA, CDR2 FQGNSA. CDR3 length: 13 amino acids. V lost 1 base and J lost 12; bases outside the gene matches: 2. This chain's CDR3 is CASSLVLAGGQFF. In nucleotides, the CDR3 is TGTGCCAGCAGCTTAGTCCTAGCGGGAGGGCAGTTCTTC.

This clonotype was seen only a few times. CDR3 in amino acids: CASSGRRGRNTEAFF. CDR3 nucleotides: TGTGCCAGCAGCGGACGCAGGGGGCGGAACACTGAAGCTTTCTTT. The J gene is TRBJ1-1, the V gene TRBV5-8, with 8 bases matching TRBD1. V lost 4 bases and J lost 1; bases outside the gene matches: 6. The CDR3 runs 15 residues. Germline-derived CDR1 and CDR2 are SGHTS and YDEGEE.

The chain has TRBV5-1 and TRBJ1-1; D not certain. Trimming left V 4 bases short and J 7 bases short, with 14 bases between. Germline CDR1 is SGHRS and CDR2 is YFSETQ. The CDR3 runs 13 residues. DNA of the CDR3: TGCGCCAGCAGCCCCCAGTGGCGTGGTGAAGCTTTCTTT. Its protein is CASSPQWRGEAFF.

CDR3 in DNA: TGCAGCGTTGATACAGGAGAGACCCAGTACTTC. Translating it yields CSVDTGETQYF. The V gene is TRBV29-1, the J gene TRBJ2-5, with a tentative D call TRBD1 (5 bases). V gave up 3 bases and J gave up 4 bases, with 6 bases separating them. Germline lookup yields CDR1 SQVTM and CDR2 ANQGSEA. The CDR3 totals 11 residues.

This chain joins TRBV28 and TRBJ1-4, with unresolved D. Looked up from germline, CDR1 is MDHEN and CDR2 is SYDVKM. V shed 5 bases and J shed 0 bases, with 7 bases lying between them. CDR3 length: 14 amino acids. CDR3: CASSEHATNEKLFF. The CDR3, as DNA: TGTGCCAGCAGTGAACACGCAACTAATGAAAAACTGTTTTTT.

In this sample, this clonotype turned up a few times. This chain uses TRBV7-9 with TRBJ1-4; D is possibly TRBD1 (6 bases). CDR3 length: 14 amino acids. The germline V and J ends were trimmed by 5 bases and 13 bases, with 20 bases remaining between them. Germline CDR1 and CDR2: SEHNR and FQNEAQ (reference sequence). DNA of the CDR3: TGTGCCAGCAGCACCCGTGACAGGCCCTTAAGACTGTTTTTT. Translated, it gives CASSTRDRPLRLFF.

Only a few counts were recorded for this clonotype. This chain joins TRBV6-2 or TRBV6-3 and TRBJ2-5; 11 bases are a match to TRBD2. The CDR3 spans 15 residues. V trimming: 6 bases; J trimming: 5 bases; junction bases outside the gene matches: 8. Germline V gene sequence: CDR1 MNHEY, CDR2 SVGEGT. CDR3 DNA: TGTGCCAGCAGGAGTAGCGGGGGGGCCGGGGAGACCCAGTACTTC. This translates into CASRSSGGAGETQYF.

This clonotype has more than one count but fewer than ten. The rearrangement joins TRBV7-2 to TRBJ2-7; D remains unclear. Trimming took 4 bases from V and 0 from J, leaving 4 bases between them. Per the germline V gene, CDR1 is SGHTA and CDR2 is FQGNSA. This CDR3 spans 12 amino acids. The CDR3 protein is CASSSISYEQYF. The CDR3 DNA reads TGTGCCAGCAGCTCTATCTCCTACGAGCAGTACTTC.

The chain joins TRBV20-1 to TRBJ2-5, with TRBD2 matching over 7 bases. Germline loops: CDR1 DFQATT, CDR2 SNEGSKA (reference sequence). After removal of 4 bases from V and 3 bases from J, the junction contained 5 bases not matched to a gene. The length of the CDR3 is 13 residues. In DNA, the CDR3 is TGCAGTGCTAAGGCGGGGGTCAAAGAGACCCAGTACTTC. It encodes CSAKAGVKETQYF.

This clonotype was observed a handful of times. The J gene is TRBJ1-2, the V gene TRBV7-2; 7 nucleotides match TRBD1. J was trimmed by 3 bases and V by 1 base; bases with no gene match: 5. The CDR3 is 15 amino acids. CDR1 is SGHTA and CDR2 is FQGNSA in the germline V gene. CDR3: CASSLVVTGDYGYTF. The CDR3 DNA reads as TGTGCCAGCAGCTTAGTTGTAACAGGGGACTATGGCTACACCTTC.